This passage covers 10 T cell receptor beta chains from one sample sequenced in a study of blood T cell repertoires in COVID-19. Some clones are missing from TCRdb's copy, which holds only in-frame ones; the method was immunoSEQ multiplex PCR. The sample carries roughly 65,000 clones, approximately 86% recorded once. Sequencing was carried out using peripheral blood. Receptor source: an older woman with acute or convalescent COVID-19.

The chain uses TRBV18 and TRBJ1-2; 10 bases match TRBD1. Germline V gives CDR1 KGHSH, CDR2 LQKENI. The length of the CDR3 is 14 residues. V trimming: 4 bases; J trimming: 1 base; junction bases outside the gene matches: 0. The CDR3 loop is CASSRDRGNYGYTF. The CDR3 DNA is TGTGCCAGCTCACGGGACAGGGGTAACTATGGCTACACCTTC.

The chain recombines TRBV19 with TRBJ2-7, with D perhaps matching TRBD1 (5 bases). Trimming took 0 bases from V and 5 from J, leaving 11 bases between them. The CDR3 is 14 residues long. Germline values: CDR1 LNHDA, CDR2 SQIVND (reference sequence). The CDR3 spells CASSIDPGRNEQYF. CDR3 nucleotides: TGTGCCAGTAGTATAGACCCAGGGCGGAACGAGCAGTACTTC.

CDR3 in amino acids: CASSLVPRQGPEAFF. CDR3 nucleotides: TGTGCCAGCAGCTTAGTCCCCCGACAGGGCCCTGAAGCTTTCTTT. V gene TRBV7-9 combines with J gene TRBJ1-1, with 7 bases identical to TRBD1. V lost 1 base, J lost 6 bases, and 8 bases stayed unmatched. Per germline, CDR1 SEHNR and CDR2 FQNEAQ (reference sequence). The CDR3 contains 15 residues.

The rearrangement links TRBV4-1 to TRBJ2-1; 8 bases align to TRBD2. Germline CDR1 is MGHRA and CDR2 is YSYEKL. CDR3 length: 17 residues. The V gene end was trimmed by 1 base and the J gene end by 0 bases; junction bases not matched to a gene: 5. The CDR3 nucleotides are TGCGCCAGCAGCCAAGGAAGGGCGGGGGGCTCCTACAATGAGCAGTTCTTC. This gives the protein CASSQGRAGGSYNEQFF.

CDR3: CATRGQGAHNEQFF. CDR3 nucleotide sequence: TGTGCCACCCGTGGACAGGGGGCCCACAATGAGCAGTTCTTC. The chain recombines TRBV15 with TRBJ2-1, with 11 bases that match TRBD1. CDR1 is LNHNV, CDR2 YYDKDF, per germline (reference sequence). Trimming took 8 bases from V and 5 from J; bases not matched to a gene: 5. This CDR3 has 14 residues.

The chain recombines TRBV5-1 with TRBJ1-4; D is unresolved. Trimming cost V 5 bases and J 3 bases, with 11 bases left between them. The CDR3 runs to 14 residues. Germline loops: CDR1 SGHRS, CDR2 YFSETQ. CDR3 coding DNA: TGCGCCAGCAGTACAAGTGGAGCTAATGAAAAACTGTTTTTT. Protein: CASSTSGANEKLFF.

This clone occurred once. V gene TRBV9 combines with J gene TRBJ2-3; 9 nucleotides match TRBD2. V was pared by 3 bases and J by 6 bases, with 8 bases of the junction left unmatched. The CDR3 is 15 amino acids. From germline, CDR1 is SGDLS and CDR2 YYNGEE. The chain's CDR3 is CASSGRFAGGDTQYF. In DNA, the CDR3 is TGTGCCAGCAGCGGTCGCTTTGCGGGGGGGGATACGCAGTATTTT.

The V gene is TRBV7-9, the J gene TRBJ2-5; 7 nucleotides line up with TRBD1. Per the germline V gene, CDR1 is SEHNR and CDR2 is FQNEAQ (reference sequence). This CDR3 spans 13 amino acids. Trimming took 7 bases from V and 3 from J; bases not matched to a gene: 5. CDR3 bases: TGTGCCAGCACCAAGACAGGGAAAGAGACCCAGTACTTC. The encoded protein is CASTKTGKETQYF.

The chain has TRBV3-1 (or the pseudogene TRBV3-2) and TRBJ1-1; D is perhaps TRBD1 (5 bases). The CDR3 is made up of 14 amino acids. Germline CDR1 LGHDT, CDR2 YNNKEL (reference sequence). V was clipped by 4 bases and J by 1 base, with 10 bases between them. CDR3 region: CASSPDSENTEAFF. The CDR3 nucleotides are TGTGCCAGCAGCCCCGACAGCGAGAACACTGAAGCTTTCTTT.

This CDR3 reads CASGPSGRGTIGPIYEQYF. For the CDR3, the DNA is TGTGCTAGTGGCCCCTCGGGGAGGGGAACTATCGGTCCAATATACGAGCAGTACTTC. The chain combines TRBV12-5 with TRBJ2-7, with TRBD2 matching over 7 bases. V shed 6 bases and J 4 bases; nucleotides not matched to a gene: 24. This CDR3 region has 19 residues. Germline lookup yields CDR1 LGHNT and CDR2 FRNRAP.